This entry lists 19 T cell receptor beta chains sequenced from one sample in a study of blood T cell repertoires in COVID-19. Measured with immunoSEQ multiplex PCR; TCRdb has only the in-frame clones, and not every one. Of approximately 170,000 clones listed, around 83% are singletons. The sample was peripheral blood. The receptor source for this set is a woman in her 70s who had recovered from COVID-19.

The chain couples TRBV19 to TRBJ2-1; D is perhaps TRBD2 (5 bases). This CDR3 comprises 12 residues. Trimming stripped 4 bases from V and 9 bases from J, with 10 bases between. Germline values: CDR1 LNHDA, CDR2 SQIVND (reference sequence). The DNA of the CDR3 is TGTGCCAGTAGTAAGCCTCGGGGTGAGCAGTTCTTC. Its translation is CASSKPRGEQFF.

The chain employs TRBV30 and TRBJ2-5; TRBD2 matches at 10 bases. V shed 5 bases and J 2 bases; nucleotides not matched to a gene: 8. The CDR3 length is 15 residues. Germline V gene sequence: CDR1 GTSNPN, CDR2 SVGIG (reference sequence). CDR3 region: CAWDHKRGGQETQYF. The CDR3 region has the DNA TGTGCCTGGGACCACAAGCGGGGGGGACAAGAGACCCAGTACTTC.

The gene calls are TRBV2 and TRBJ1-2; 7 nucleotides align to TRBD1. J was trimmed by 12 bases and V by 1 base; bases with no gene match: 5. The CDR3 loop spans 12 amino acids. CDR1 SNHLY and CDR2 FYNNEI come from the germline V gene. The DNA for the CDR3 is TGTGCCAGCAGTGAAGAGGGGGCAGGGGACACCTTC. It codes for CASSEEGAGDTF.

This clone came up once. The chain uses TRBV15 and TRBJ1-4; D unresolved. V lost 8 bases to trimming and J lost 0 bases, with 19 bases between them. The CDR3 has 17 residues. Germline V gene lookup returns CDR1 LNHNV and CDR2 YYDKDF (reference sequence). CDR3 coding DNA: TGTGCCACCCTACGGCCCCGGACGGGAGCAACTAATGAAAAACTGTTTTTT. The encoded protein is CATLRPRTGATNEKLFF. Supplemented by reference TRBV15 and TRBJ1-4, the full variable domain reads DAMVIQNPRYQVTQFGKPVTLSCSQTLNHNVMYWYQQKSSQAPKLLFHYYDKDFNNEADTPDNFQSRRPNTSFCFLDIRSPGLGDTAMYLCATLRPRTGATNEKLFFGSGTQLSVL.

The chain has TRBV6-2 or TRBV6-3 and TRBJ1-1; 7 bases map to TRBD1. Germline assignment: CDR1 MNHEY and CDR2 SVGEGT. V shed 5 bases and J 1 base; nucleotides not matched to a gene: 1. The CDR3 contains 13 residues. The CDR3 protein is CASSTGANTEAFF. CDR3 DNA sequence: TGTGCCAGCAGTACAGGGGCGAACACTGAAGCTTTCTTT.

This chain uses TRBV7-8 with TRBJ2-3; tentative D call: TRBD2 (6 bases). CDR1 SGHVS and CDR2 FQNEAQ come from the germline V gene. The CDR3 is 12 residues long. Trimming stripped 6 bases from V and 6 bases from J, with 10 bases between. CDR3 sequence reads: CASRTGGDTQYF. DNA of the CDR3: TGTGCCAGCAGGACCGGAGGGGATACGCAGTATTTT.

The V call is TRBV9, the J call TRBJ1-4; a possible D gene is TRBD1 (6 bases). Trimming removed 3 bases from V and 8 bases from J, with 11 bases in between. The CDR3 is 13 amino acids. The germline gives CDR1 SGDLS, CDR2 YYNGEE. CDR3 protein: CASSAGDREKLFF. The CDR3 region has the DNA TGTGCCAGCAGCGCAGGGGATCGGGAAAAACTGTTTTTT.

With regard to this clone: This may be a read error, as it is one base from a much larger clone. The J gene is TRBJ2-3, the V gene TRBV7-6, with D possibly being TRBD2 (5 bases). Trimming left V 5 bases short and J 6 bases short, with 9 bases between. The CDR3 consists of 12 residues. The germline CDR1 and CDR2 sequences are SGHVS and FNYEAQ. The CDR3 sequence: CASSPTGDTQYF. In DNA, the CDR3 is TGTGCCAGCAGCCCCACGGGGGATACGCAGTATTTT.

The J gene is TRBJ1-4, the V gene TRBV6-5; TRBD1 matches 7 bases. The V segment lost 5 bases and the J segment 5 bases; nucleotides outside the gene matches: 8. Per germline, CDR1 MNHEY and CDR2 SVGAGI. The CDR3 totals 15 residues. The CDR3 DNA reads TGTGCCAGCAGTCCCCCGGGACAGATAAATGAAAAACTGTTTTTT. This encodes CASSPPGQINEKLFF.

The rearrangement joins TRBV5-5 to TRBJ1-5; D might be TRBD1 (5 bases). Germline loops: CDR1 SGHKS, CDR2 YYEKEE (reference sequence). This CDR3 is 18 amino acids long. V was shortened by 4 bases and J by 2 bases, with 22 bases between the two germline ends. CDR3 nucleotides: TGTGCCAGCAGCCCGGCGAGGGGTCCGGGGGTTGGCAATCAGCCCCAGCATTTT. Translation: CASSPARGPGVGNQPQHF.

CDR3 residues: CASRPHRGANTEAFF. As DNA, the CDR3 is TGTGCCAGTAGACCCCACAGGGGGGCGAACACTGAAGCTTTCTTT. The genes are TRBV19 and TRBJ1-1, with 8 bases aligning to TRBD1. This CDR3 region has 15 residues. Per germline, CDR1 LNHDA and CDR2 SQIVND (reference sequence). The junction had 7 bases not matched to a gene; V was cut back by 6 bases and J by 1 base. The full variable domain, completed using reference TRBV19 and TRBJ1-1, is DGGITQSPKYLFRKEGQNVTLSCEQNLNHDAMYWYRQDPGQGLRLIYYSQIVNDFQKGDIAEGYSVSREKKESFPLTVTSAQKNPTAFYLCASRPHRGANTEAFFGQGTRLTVV.

This chain joins TRBV21-1 and TRBJ2-1; TRBD1, the table's D call, lacks a check against the DNA. TRBV21-1 is a listed pseudogene. CDR3 length equals 14 residues. Here the CDR3 reads CASSKGGGENEQFF. The CDR3 coding sequence is TGTGCCAGCAGCAAAGGAGGGGGTGAGAATGAGCAGTTCTTC.

In its sample, this clone was seen once. The rearrangement links TRBV5-1 to TRBJ2-7, with 7 bases aligning to TRBD1. Unmatched junction bases numbered 15, after V lost 1 base and J lost 2 bases. This CDR3 has 18 residues. The germline CDR1 and CDR2 sequences are SGHRS and YFSETQ. CDR3 nucleotides: TGCGCCAGCAGCTTGTTGGTGGGGGAGACACAGGGGCCCTACGAGCAGTACTTC. Residues: CASSLLVGETQGPYEQYF. Full variable domain (remainder filled in from reference TRBV5-1 and TRBJ2-7): KAGVTQTPRYLIKTRGQQVTLSCSPISGHRSVSWYQQTPGQGLQFLFEYFSETQRNKGNFPGRFSGRQFSNSRSEMNVSTLELGDSALYLCASSLLVGETQGPYEQYFGPGTRLTVT.

The chain links TRBV5-1 to TRBJ1-1; D not certain. The germline V gene has CDR1 SGHRS and CDR2 YFSETQ. CDR3 length: 14 amino acids. V gave up 2 bases and J gave up 4 bases, with 12 bases separating them. The CDR3 here is CASSLVGGFTEAFF. CDR3 nucleotide sequence: TGCGCCAGCAGCTTAGTGGGAGGGTTCACTGAAGCTTTCTTT.

The chain links TRBV3-1 (or the pseudogene TRBV3-2) to TRBJ2-7; perhaps TRBD2 as D (6 bases). The CDR3 spans 12 residues. Germline V CDR1 and CDR2: LGHDT, YNNKEL (reference sequence). Trimming stripped 1 base from V and 10 bases from J, with 11 bases between. The CDR3 region has the DNA TGTGCCAGCAGCCAAGGTTTTGGGACTCAGTACTTC. Translation: CASSQGFGTQYF.

This clone showed up just a few times. V is TRBV7-2 and J is TRBJ1-5, with D perhaps TRBD1 (6 bases). V lost 3 bases to trimming and J lost 7 bases, with 13 bases between them. CDR3 size: 14 residues. Per the germline V gene, CDR1 is SGHTA and CDR2 is FQGNSA. The CDR3 nucleotides are TGTGCCAGCAGCTTTGGCCCACAGGGACAGCCCCAGCATTTT. Translating it yields CASSFGPQGQPQHF.

This clone has just one count. This chain joins TRBV24-1 and TRBJ2-1; D uncertain. Germline V gene data show CDR1 as KGHDR and CDR2 as SFDVKD. The V and J ends lost 6 bases and 13 bases respectively, with 12 bases between them. This CDR3 is built from 11 residues. The CDR3: CATSLGVRQFF. The CDR3 region has the DNA TGTGCCACCAGTTTAGGAGTGAGACAGTTCTTC.

The V gene is TRBV6-5, the J gene TRBJ1-1; D is uncertain. Germline lookup yields CDR1 MNHEY and CDR2 SVGAGI. The CDR3 consists of 12 residues. Trimming took 6 bases from V and 10 from J, leaving 15 bases between them. CDR3 coding DNA: TGTGCCAGCAGAGCCGCCGATTACGGAGCTTTCTTT. Amino acids: CASRAADYGAFF.

This clone was recorded only once. V and J are TRBV7-8 and TRBJ1-1; D uncertain. The V end lost 5 bases, the J end lost 0 bases, and 10 bases lay between the germline ends. The CDR3 contains 14 residues. Per germline, CDR1 SGHVS and CDR2 FQNEAQ. In nucleotides, the CDR3 is TGTGCCAGCAGCCCAGGCCACATGAACACTGAAGCTTTCTTT. It encodes CASSPGHMNTEAFF.